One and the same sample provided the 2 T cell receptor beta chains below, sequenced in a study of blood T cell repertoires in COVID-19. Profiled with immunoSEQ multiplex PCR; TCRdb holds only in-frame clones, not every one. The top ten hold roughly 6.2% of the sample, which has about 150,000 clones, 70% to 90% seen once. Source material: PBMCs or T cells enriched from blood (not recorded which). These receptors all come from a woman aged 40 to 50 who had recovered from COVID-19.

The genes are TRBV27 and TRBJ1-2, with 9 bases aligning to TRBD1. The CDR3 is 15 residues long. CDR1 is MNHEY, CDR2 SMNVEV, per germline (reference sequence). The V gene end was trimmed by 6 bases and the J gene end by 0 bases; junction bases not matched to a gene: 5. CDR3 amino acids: CASSFYRGPNYGYTF. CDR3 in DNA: TGTGCCAGCAGCTTCTACAGGGGGCCTAACTATGGCTACACCTTC.

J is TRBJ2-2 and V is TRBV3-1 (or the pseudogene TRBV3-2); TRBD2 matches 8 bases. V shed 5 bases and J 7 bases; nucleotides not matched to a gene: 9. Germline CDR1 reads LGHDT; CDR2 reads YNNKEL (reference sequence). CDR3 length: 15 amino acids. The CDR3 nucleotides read TGTGCCAGCAGCTTGGGACTAGAGTATAGCGGGGAGCTGTTTTTT. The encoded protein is CASSLGLEYSGELFF.